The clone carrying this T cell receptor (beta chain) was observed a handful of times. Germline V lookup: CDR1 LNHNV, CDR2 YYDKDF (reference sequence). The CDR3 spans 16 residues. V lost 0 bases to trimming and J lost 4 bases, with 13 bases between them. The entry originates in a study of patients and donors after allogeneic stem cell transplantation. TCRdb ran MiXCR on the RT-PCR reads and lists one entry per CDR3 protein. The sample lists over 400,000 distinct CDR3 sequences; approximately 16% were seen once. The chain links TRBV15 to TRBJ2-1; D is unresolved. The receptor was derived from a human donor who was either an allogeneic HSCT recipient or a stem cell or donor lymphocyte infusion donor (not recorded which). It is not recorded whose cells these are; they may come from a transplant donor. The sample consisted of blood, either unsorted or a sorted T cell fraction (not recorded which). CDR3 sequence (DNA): TGTGCCACCAGCAGAGACTCTAACCCCCCATACAATGAGCAGTTCTTC. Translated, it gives CATSRDSNPPYNEQFF.